This T cell receptor (beta chain) was found in a study of CD8 T cells in ankylosing spondylitis. Study-wide findings and caveats: Matched ankylosing spondylitis synovial fluid reportedly showed significant enrichment of disease-linked clones. Seemingly distinctive of ankylosing spondylitis blood was a TCR beta motif formed by eight highly homologous variants.

This clonotype turned up a few times. Its antigen remains unidentified. TCRdb processed the 5' RACE reads anew with MiXCR; each CDR3 protein has one entry. The table includes some 200,000 distinct CDR3 sequences, around 13% detected once. V lost 3 bases and J lost 4, with 12 bases in between. CDR3 length equals 14 residues. The origin of this receptor is a male donor with ankylosing spondylitis or in good health (not recorded which). Sequencing was performed on blood, either unsorted or a sorted T cell fraction (not recorded which). This chain connects TRBV12-3 or TRBV12-4 to TRBJ1-2, with D perhaps TRBD1 (5 bases). CDR3 sequence reads: CASSLNGQGYGYTF. In DNA, the CDR3 is TGTGCCAGCAGTTTGAATGGGCAGGGCTATGGCTACACCTTC.